These 30 T cell receptor beta chains share one sample of origin, sequenced in a study of blood T cell repertoires in COVID-19. Profiling relied on immunoSEQ multiplex PCR, and the TCRdb table lists in-frame clones only, not all of them. The profile shows 150,000 to 200,000 clones, 85% to 90% of them singletons. The source material was peripheral blood. The receptor set was obtained from a woman aged 18-29 years who had recovered from COVID-19.

The sample holds a few counts of this clone. The chain uses TRBV7-2 and TRBJ1-2, with a possible D match to TRBD1 (5 bases). This CDR3 contains 15 residues. V was trimmed by 1 base and J by 6 bases, leaving 15 bases between them. From germline, CDR1 is SGHTA and CDR2 FQGNSA. CDR3 nucleotides: TGTGCCAGCAGCTTAGTGGGAGGAGGGGTGCATGGCTACACCTTC. Encoded protein: CASSLVGGGVHGYTF.

The J gene is TRBJ2-5, the V gene TRBV7-9, with D tentatively TRBD1 (5 bases). From germline, CDR1 is SEHNR and CDR2 FQNEAQ (reference sequence). This CDR3 has 15 amino acids. V lost 3 bases to trimming and J lost 3 bases, with 14 bases between them. The CDR3 nucleotides read TGTGCCAGCAGCTTTTCCAGGGCGGTAGAAGAGACCCAGTACTTC. Translating it yields CASSFSRAVEETQYF.

The V and J genes are TRBV6-2 or TRBV6-3 and TRBJ1-1; D call uncertain. Germline CDR1 reads MNHEY; CDR2 reads SVGEGT. Trimming stripped 2 bases from V and 1 base from J, with 11 bases between. CDR3 length: 15 amino acids. CDR3 DNA sequence: TGTGCCAGCAGTTACGGGCCCTACCAGAACACTGAAGCTTTCTTT. As protein: CASSYGPYQNTEAFF.

The chain joins TRBV4-3 to TRBJ1-2, with a possible D match to TRBD1 (6 bases). Trimming removed 0 bases from V and 3 bases from J, with 11 bases in between. Germline V gene lookup returns CDR1 LGHNA and CDR2 YSLEER. The CDR3 runs 15 residues. CDR3 in DNA: TGCGCCAGCAGCCAAGACTTGGACAGCCACTATGGCTACACCTTC. It translates to CASSQDLDSHYGYTF.

The rearrangement uses TRBV7-3 and TRBJ2-1; TRBD2 agrees at 8 bases. J lost 7 bases, V lost 5 bases, and 10 bases had no gene match. The CDR3 is 15 amino acids. CDR1 is SGHTA and CDR2 is FQGTGA in the germline V gene. The CDR3 loop reads CASSPSGGRRNEQFF. The CDR3 DNA is TGTGCCAGCAGCCCTTCGGGGGGGCGAAGGAATGAGCAGTTCTTC.

In its sample, this clone was seen once. V and J are TRBV20-1 and TRBJ1-5; perhaps TRBD1 as D (6 bases). Trimming pared 3 bases from V and 5 bases from J, leaving 17 bases between. The CDR3 covers 15 residues. Germline CDR1 is DFQATT and CDR2 is SNEGSKA (reference sequence). The CDR3 region has the DNA TGCAGTGCTAGTTCCCGGGACATCAATGATCAGCCCCAGCATTTT. Translation gives CSASSRDINDQPQHF.

The rearrangement links TRBV4-1 to TRBJ2-5; 11 positions agree with TRBD1. The germline V gene encodes CDR1 MGHRA and CDR2 YSYEKL. Unmatched junction bases numbered 4, after V lost 6 bases and J lost 4 bases. The CDR3 totals 14 residues. DNA for the CDR3: TGCGCCAGCAGTCGGACAGGGGGCGGAGAGACCCAGTACTTC. Its protein product is CASSRTGGGETQYF.

The chain uses TRBV14 and TRBJ2-3; tentatively, D is TRBD1 (6 bases). Germline CDR1 reads SGHDN; CDR2 reads FVKESK. Trimming cost V 0 bases and J 3 bases, with 7 bases left between them. The CDR3 totals 14 residues. The CDR3 protein is CASSQDRGTDTQYF. The CDR3 coding sequence is TGTGCCAGCAGCCAAGACAGGGGAACAGATACGCAGTATTTT.

This clone has a count of ten or more. The chain is built from TRBV3-1 (or the pseudogene TRBV3-2) and TRBJ2-7; no definite D call. The germline V gene encodes CDR1 LGHDT and CDR2 YNNKEL (reference sequence). The CDR3 is 14 amino acids. Between the trimmed V and J ends, which lost 0 bases and 3 bases, there was a span of 9 bases. As DNA, the CDR3 is TGTGCCAGCAGCCAAGAGTACATATACTACGAGCAGTACTTC. It specifies CASSQEYIYYEQYF.

V is TRBV19 and J is TRBJ2-1; 12 bases line up with TRBD2. The CDR3 runs to 15 residues. Germline V gives CDR1 LNHDA, CDR2 SQIVND (reference sequence). V lost 5 bases to trimming and J lost 9 bases; unmatched junction nucleotides: 8. CDR3 sequence: CASSLRLAGDSEQFF. CDR3 nucleotide sequence: TGTGCCAGTAGTCTCCGACTAGCGGGAGACAGTGAGCAGTTCTTC.

J is TRBJ1-1 and V is TRBV5-4; the D is unclear. V was trimmed by 0 bases and J by 0 bases, leaving 6 bases between them. Germline V lookup: CDR1 SGHNT, CDR2 YYREEE (reference sequence). There are 14 residues in the CDR3. The CDR3 DNA sequence: TGTGCCAGCAGCTTGGGCGGGATGAACACTGAAGCTTTCTTT. It yields the protein CASSLGGMNTEAFF.

The chain uses TRBV11-2 and TRBJ2-2; tentative D call: TRBD1 (6 bases). Germline V gives CDR1 SGHAT, CDR2 FQNNGV. The CDR3 contains 16 residues. Trimming removed 4 bases from V and 0 bases from J, with 12 bases in between. CDR3 in DNA: TGTGCCAGCAGCTCGACCTCAGGGGCGAACACCGGGGAGCTGTTTTTT. Translation: CASSSTSGANTGELFF.

This clone was seen more than once but under ten times. This chain joins TRBV6-2 or TRBV6-3 and TRBJ2-5; 14 bases match TRBD2. V trimming: 5 bases; J trimming: 5 bases; junction bases outside the gene matches: 4. The CDR3 spans 15 residues. Germline CDR1 and CDR2: MNHEY and SVGEGT. In DNA, the CDR3 is TGTGCCAGCAGTGGACTAGCGGGGGGCGGGGAGACCCAGTACTTC. As protein: CASSGLAGGGETQYF.

The chain joins TRBV6-6 to TRBJ1-1; D unclear. Germline values: CDR1 MNHNY, CDR2 SVGAGI (reference sequence). V was trimmed by 5 bases and J by 1 base, leaving 11 bases between them. The CDR3 is 14 amino acids. The CDR3 is CASSPMGRNTEAFF. The CDR3 DNA is TGTGCCAGCAGTCCTATGGGGAGGAACACTGAAGCTTTCTTT.

This chain joins TRBV18 and TRBJ1-3, with TRBD1 matching 9 bases. This CDR3 has 18 residues. V was clipped by 6 bases and J by 1 base; unmatched bases: 13. CDR1 and CDR2 from the germline V gene are KGHSH and LQKENI. The CDR3 spells CASSQTGGQGVSGNTIYF. Written as DNA, the CDR3 is TGTGCCAGCTCCCAAACTGGGGGACAGGGAGTATCTGGAAACACCATATATTTT.

The CDR3 DNA reads TGTGCCAGCAGCTCATTTCACTCCCGGGAGATCTACGAGCAGTACGTC. This encodes CASSSFHSREIYEQYV. V and J are TRBV9 and TRBJ2-7; D possibly corresponds to TRBD2 (6 bases). Trimming pared 4 bases from V and 3 bases from J, leaving 20 bases between. CDR3 length equals 16 residues. Germline lookup yields CDR1 SGDLS and CDR2 YYNGEE.

The CDR3 reads CASKQGIDTEAFF. The CDR3 coding sequence is TGTGCCAGCAAACAGGGGATCGACACTGAAGCTTTCTTT. This sequence joins TRBV6-5 and TRBJ1-1, with 7 bases matching TRBD1. The V segment lost 7 bases and the J segment 3 bases; nucleotides outside the gene matches: 5. The CDR3 runs to 13 residues. Germline V lookup: CDR1 MNHEY, CDR2 SVGAGI.

This chain connects TRBV9 to TRBJ2-3; TRBD2 agrees at 9 bases. Germline values: CDR1 SGDLS, CDR2 YYNGEE. Trimming removed 1 base from V and 3 bases from J; junction bases left unmatched: 0. CDR3 length: 14 amino acids. As DNA, the CDR3 is TGTGCCAGCAGCGTAAGCGGGGGGACAGATACGCAGTATTTT. Its protein is CASSVSGGTDTQYF.

The chain combines TRBV7-2 with TRBJ2-1; D uncertain. This CDR3 has 14 amino acids. Germline V lookup: CDR1 SGHTA, CDR2 FQGNSA. Trimming pared 0 bases from V and 4 bases from J, leaving 7 bases between. CDR3 in DNA: TGTGCCAGCAGCTTAGCTTCAGAATACAATGAGCAGTTCTTC. This codes for CASSLASEYNEQFF.

The genes are TRBV14 and TRBJ2-5; 7 nucleotides align to TRBD2. The CDR3 length is 15 residues. V lost 4 bases, J lost 4 bases, and 9 bases stayed unmatched. Per germline, CDR1 SGHDN and CDR2 FVKESK. CDR3 in amino acids: CASSPRGWEGETQYF. In DNA form, the CDR3 reads TGTGCCAGCAGCCCCCGCGGTTGGGAGGGAGAGACCCAGTACTTC.

The chain joins TRBV19 to TRBJ2-1, with 8 bases matching TRBD2. The CDR3 covers 16 residues. Germline CDR1 is LNHDA and CDR2 is SQIVND (reference sequence). J gave up 0 bases and V 3 bases, and 4 bases lay outside the gene matches. CDR3 nucleotide sequence: TGTGCCAGTAGTATTACAAGCGGGAGCTCCTACAATGAGCAGTTCTTC. Amino acids: CASSITSGSSYNEQFF. Supplemented by reference TRBV19 and TRBJ2-1, the full variable domain reads DGGITQSPKYLFRKEGQNVTLSCEQNLNHDAMYWYRQDPGQGLRLIYYSQIVNDFQKGDIAEGYSVSREKKESFPLTVTSAQKNPTAFYLCASSITSGSSYNEQFFGPGTRLTVL.

Written as DNA, the CDR3 is TGTGCCAGCAGTTTTTCTCTAGGCTTCTCTGGGGCCAACGTCCTGACTTTC. It encodes CASSFSLGFSGANVLTF. This chain connects TRBV27 to TRBJ2-6; D remains ambiguous. CDR1 and CDR2 from the germline V gene are MNHEY and SMNVEV (reference sequence). V was trimmed by 3 bases and J by 0 bases, leaving 12 bases between them. This CDR3 has 17 residues.

The CDR3 nucleotides are TGTGCCAGCAGCTATACAGGGGGCGGAGGCTACACCTTC. Its translation is CASSYTGGGGYTF. The chain recombines TRBV7-9 with TRBJ1-2; 9 bases are shared with TRBD1. Losses at the gene ends were 4 bases for V and 8 bases for J; bases not matched to a gene: 5. This CDR3 comprises 13 residues. CDR1 is SEHNR and CDR2 is FQNEAQ in the germline V gene (reference sequence).

The CDR3 region is CASSTSWGPSSYNEQFF. CDR3 sequence (DNA): TGTGCCAGTAGTACCTCGTGGGGGCCGAGCTCCTACAATGAGCAGTTCTTC. V is TRBV19 and J is TRBJ2-1; D is possibly TRBD1 (6 bases). From germline, CDR1 is LNHDA and CDR2 SQIVND (reference sequence). V gave up 4 bases and J gave up 0 bases, with 16 bases separating them. The CDR3 covers 17 residues.

The chain links TRBV19 to TRBJ2-2, with 8 positions matching TRBD2. The CDR3 extends over 18 amino acids. Trimming took 3 bases from V and 0 from J; bases not matched to a gene: 9. CDR1 is LNHDA and CDR2 is SQIVND in the germline V gene (reference sequence). CDR3 amino acids: CASSIAGGGNTNTGELFF. DNA of the CDR3: TGTGCCAGTAGTATTGCCGGCGGGGGGAACACGAACACCGGGGAGCTGTTTTTT.

The V gene is TRBV12-5, the J gene TRBJ2-7; 9 nucleotides align to TRBD1. This CDR3 is 18 amino acids long. V trimming: 0 bases; J trimming: 4 bases; junction bases outside the gene matches: 13. Germline CDR1 and CDR2: LGHNT and FRNRAP. CDR3 DNA: TGTGCTAGTGGTTTGGTACGGGAGGAACAGGGGGCGCAGTACGAGCAGTACGTC. This translates into CASGLVREEQGAQYEQYV.

The chain couples TRBV3-1 (or the pseudogene TRBV3-2) to TRBJ1-3, with TRBD1 as a possible D gene (6 bases). The CDR3 contains 14 residues. V lost 3 bases, J lost 2 bases, and 8 bases lay in between. Germline CDR1 LGHDT, CDR2 YNNKEL (reference sequence). The DNA for the CDR3 is TGTGCCAGCAGCCAGTCAGGGGCTGGAAACACCATATATTTT. Protein sequence: CASSQSGAGNTIYF.

The chain joins TRBV27 to TRBJ2-2; 8 bases line up with TRBD1. CDR1 MNHEY and CDR2 SMNVEV come from the germline V gene (reference sequence). The CDR3 is made up of 16 amino acids. The ends lost 6 bases at V and 6 bases at J; junction bases unmatched: 12. The CDR3 loop is CASRGRDRSFSGELFF. The CDR3 DNA is TGTGCCAGCAGGGGCCGGGACAGGTCTTTTTCCGGGGAGCTGTTTTTT.

A remark on this clone: The sample holds other DNA sequences that translate to the same CDR3. The chain links TRBV7-2 to TRBJ2-1; TRBD2 aligns across 10 bases. Per the germline V gene, CDR1 is SGHTA and CDR2 is FQGNSA. With 3 bases clipped from V and 4 bases from J, the junction kept 3 bases outside the gene matches. This CDR3 is built from 15 residues. CDR3 in amino acids: CASSFGLAEYNEQFF. CDR3 coding DNA: TGTGCCAGCAGCTTCGGACTAGCGGAGTACAATGAGCAGTTCTTC.

A few counts support this clone. This rearrangement joins TRBV11-2 to TRBJ1-4; 7 bases fit TRBD1. Trimming at V came to 5 bases and at J to 8 bases, leaving 14 bases not matched to a gene. The CDR3 length is 16 residues. Germline V gene data show CDR1 as SGHAT and CDR2 as FQNNGV. The CDR3 DNA is TGTGCCAGCAGCCGCCTGGAGGCAGGGGGATGGGAAAAACTGTTTTTT. This codes for CASSRLEAGGWEKLFF.